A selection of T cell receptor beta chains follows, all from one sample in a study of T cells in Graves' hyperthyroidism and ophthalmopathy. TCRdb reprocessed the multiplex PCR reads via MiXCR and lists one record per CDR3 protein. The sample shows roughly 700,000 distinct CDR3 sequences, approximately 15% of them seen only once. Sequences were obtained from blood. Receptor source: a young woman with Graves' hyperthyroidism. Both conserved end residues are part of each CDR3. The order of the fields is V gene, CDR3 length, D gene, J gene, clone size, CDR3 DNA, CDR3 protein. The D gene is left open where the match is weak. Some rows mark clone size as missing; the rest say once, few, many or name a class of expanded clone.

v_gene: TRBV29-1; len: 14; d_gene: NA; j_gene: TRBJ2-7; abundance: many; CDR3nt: TGCAGCGCCGGATCCCAGGGGAGGGCCTACGAGCAGTACTTC; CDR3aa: CSAGSQGRAYEQYF
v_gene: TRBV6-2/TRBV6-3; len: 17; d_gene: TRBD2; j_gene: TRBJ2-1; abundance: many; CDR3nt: TGTGCCAGCAGCGAATACGGCGTAGCGGGAGGGCCCAATGAGCAGTTCTTC; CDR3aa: CASSEYGVAGGPNEQFF
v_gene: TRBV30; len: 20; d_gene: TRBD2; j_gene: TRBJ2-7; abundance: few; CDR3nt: TGTGCCTGGAGTGTGACATACTTCCTAGGGGCTAGCGGGATGGGCTCCGAGCAGTACTTC; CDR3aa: CAWSVTYFLGASGMGSEQYF
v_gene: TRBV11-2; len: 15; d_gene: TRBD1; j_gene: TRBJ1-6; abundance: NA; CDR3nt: TGTGCCAGCAGCTTAGACAACAGGGGGAATTCACCCCTCCACTTT; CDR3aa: CASSLDNRGNSPLHF
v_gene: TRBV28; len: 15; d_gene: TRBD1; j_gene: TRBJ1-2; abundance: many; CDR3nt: TGTGCCAGCAGTTTGGACAGGGGCTGGGACTATGGCTACACCTTC; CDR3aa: CASSLDRGWDYGYTF
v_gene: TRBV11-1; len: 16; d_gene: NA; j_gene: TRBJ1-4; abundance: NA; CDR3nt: TGTGCCAGCAGCTACCGCTTCGGACGGACTAATGAAAAACTGTTTTTT; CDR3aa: CASSYRFGRTNEKLFF
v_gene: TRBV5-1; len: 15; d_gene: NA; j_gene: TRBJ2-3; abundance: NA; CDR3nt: TGCGCCAGCAGCCCGGAGCCCACTAGCACAGATACGCAGTATTTT; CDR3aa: CASSPEPTSTDTQYF
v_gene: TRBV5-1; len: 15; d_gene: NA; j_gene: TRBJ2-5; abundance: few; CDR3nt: TGCGCCAGCAGCTTGTCCCCAAAGGGCCGGGAGACCCAGTACTTC; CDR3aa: CASSLSPKGRETQYF
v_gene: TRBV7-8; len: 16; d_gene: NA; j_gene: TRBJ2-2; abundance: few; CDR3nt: TGTGCCAGCAGCTTACGCAGGTCGGGGAACACCGGGGAGCTGTTTTTT; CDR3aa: CASSLRRSGNTGELFF
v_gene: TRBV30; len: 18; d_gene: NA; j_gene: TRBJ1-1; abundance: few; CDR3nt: TGTGCCTGGAGTTTTTCCCCGACTCTGTGGGCGGCTAGTAGTGAAGCTTTCTTT; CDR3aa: CAWSFSPTLWAASSEAFF
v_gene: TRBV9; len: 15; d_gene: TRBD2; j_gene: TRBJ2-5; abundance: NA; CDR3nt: TGTGCCAGCAGCGCGCTAGCGGGAGGCGGGGAGACCCAGTACTTC; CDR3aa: CASSALAGGGETQYF
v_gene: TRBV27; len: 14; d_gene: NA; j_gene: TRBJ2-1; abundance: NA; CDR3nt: TGTGCCAGCGGGCTTCCGCGCTCCTACAATGAGCAGTTCTTC; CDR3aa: CASGLPRSYNEQFF
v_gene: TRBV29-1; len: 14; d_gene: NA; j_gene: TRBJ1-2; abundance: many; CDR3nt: TGCAGCATTACCGGGCCCGACAGATCAGGCGGCTACACCTTC; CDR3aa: CSITGPDRSGGYTF
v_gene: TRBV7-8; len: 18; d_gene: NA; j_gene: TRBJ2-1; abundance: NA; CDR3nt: TGTGCCAGCAGTCCCGACCGCGGGGGCCACCTCTCCTACAATGAGCAGTTCTTC; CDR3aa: CASSPDRGGHLSYNEQFF
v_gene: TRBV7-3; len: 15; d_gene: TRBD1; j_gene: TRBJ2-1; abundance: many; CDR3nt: TGTGCCAGCAGCCTAAGACAGGGTTCCGGCAATGAGCAGTTCTTC; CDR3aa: CASSLRQGSGNEQFF
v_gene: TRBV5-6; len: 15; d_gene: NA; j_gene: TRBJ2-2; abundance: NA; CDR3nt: TGTGCCAGCAGCCCATTTGAATGGGGCACCGGGGAGCTGTTTTTT; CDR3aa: CASSPFEWGTGELFF
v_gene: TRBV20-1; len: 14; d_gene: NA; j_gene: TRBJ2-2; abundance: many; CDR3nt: TGCAGTGCTAGAGATAAGGGGAACACCGGGGAGCTGTTTTTT; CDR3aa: CSARDKGNTGELFF
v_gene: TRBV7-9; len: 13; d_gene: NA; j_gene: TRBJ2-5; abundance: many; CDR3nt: TGTGCCAGCAGCTTATGGCGAGAAGAGACCCAGTACTTC; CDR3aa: CASSLWREETQYF
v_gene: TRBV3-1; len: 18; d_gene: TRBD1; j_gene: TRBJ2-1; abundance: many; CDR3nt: TGTGCCAGCAGCCCCCGGACAATCCGTACCCAGGGGGACAATGAGCAGTTCTTC; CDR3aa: CASSPRTIRTQGDNEQFF
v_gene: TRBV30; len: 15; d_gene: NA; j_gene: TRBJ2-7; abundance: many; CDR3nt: TGTGCCTGGAGTGTTTTCGGGCTAGCTAGCTACGAGCAGTACTTC; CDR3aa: CAWSVFGLASYEQYF
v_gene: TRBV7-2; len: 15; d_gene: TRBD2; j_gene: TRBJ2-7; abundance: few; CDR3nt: TGTGCCAGCAGCTTAGGAGGACTAGCGGGAGACGAGCAGTACTTC; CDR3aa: CASSLGGLAGDEQYF
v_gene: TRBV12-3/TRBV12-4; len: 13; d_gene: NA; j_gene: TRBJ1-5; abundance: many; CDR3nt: TGTGCCAGCAGTCGATATAGCAATCAGCCCCAGCATTTT; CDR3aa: CASSRYSNQPQHF
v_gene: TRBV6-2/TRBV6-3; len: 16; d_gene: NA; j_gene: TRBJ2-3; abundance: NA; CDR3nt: TGTGCCACCTCCCTGGGCAGGACCTGGGGCACAGATACGCAGTATTTT; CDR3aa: CATSLGRTWGTDTQYF
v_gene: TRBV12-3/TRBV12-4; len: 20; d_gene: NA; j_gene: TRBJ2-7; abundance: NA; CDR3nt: TGTGCCAGCAAGAGCTTAGGGGGGGGAGGGGGGCCAGAGTCTCCCTACGAGCAGTACTTC; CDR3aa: CASKSLGGGGGPESPYEQYF
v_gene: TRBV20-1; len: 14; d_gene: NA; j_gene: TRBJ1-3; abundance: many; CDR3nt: TGCAGTGCTGACTCCTTAGACTCTGGAAACACCATATATTTT; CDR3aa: CSADSLDSGNTIYF
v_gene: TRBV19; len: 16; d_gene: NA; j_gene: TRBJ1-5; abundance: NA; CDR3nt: TGTGCCAGTACCTTGGCTCGTGGCAGGGCCGAACAGCCCCAGCATTTT; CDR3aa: CASTLARGRAEQPQHF
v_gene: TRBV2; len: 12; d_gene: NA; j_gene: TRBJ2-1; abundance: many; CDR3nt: TGTGCCAGCAGACTGATGGACAATGAGCAGTTCTTC; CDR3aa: CASRLMDNEQFF
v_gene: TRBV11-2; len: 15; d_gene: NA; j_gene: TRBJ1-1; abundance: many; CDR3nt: TGTGCCAGCAGCTTAGGTCCAGCCGTGAACACTGAAGCTTTCTTT; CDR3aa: CASSLGPAVNTEAFF
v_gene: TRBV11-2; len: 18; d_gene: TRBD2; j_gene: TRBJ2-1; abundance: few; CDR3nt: TGTGCCAGCAGCTCCCCGGGTTTTAGCGGGAGAGGGTACAATGAGCAGTTCTTC; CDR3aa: CASSSPGFSGRGYNEQFF
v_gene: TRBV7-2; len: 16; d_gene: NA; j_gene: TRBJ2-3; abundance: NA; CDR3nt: TGTGCCAGCAGCCCGAGCGGGACACTTAGCACAGATACGCAGTATTTT; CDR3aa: CASSPSGTLSTDTQYF
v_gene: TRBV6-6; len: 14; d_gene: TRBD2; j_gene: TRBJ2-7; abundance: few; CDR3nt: TGTGCCAGCAGTTACCCCGGACTAGCCTACGAGCAGTACTTC; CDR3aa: CASSYPGLAYEQYF
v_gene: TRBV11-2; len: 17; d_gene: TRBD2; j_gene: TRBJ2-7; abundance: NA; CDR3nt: TGTGCCAGCAGCTTAGCCCGACTAGCGGGTAACATCTACGAGCAGTACTTC; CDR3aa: CASSLARLAGNIYEQYF
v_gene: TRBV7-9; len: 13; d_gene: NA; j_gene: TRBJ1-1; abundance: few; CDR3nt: TGTGCCAGCAGCCTCAATAGGTGGAGTGAAGCTTTCTTT; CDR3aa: CASSLNRWSEAFF
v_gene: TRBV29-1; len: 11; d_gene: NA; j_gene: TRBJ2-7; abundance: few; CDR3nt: TGCAGCGCCGCTAGCGCATACGAGCAGTACTTC; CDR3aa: CSAASAYEQYF
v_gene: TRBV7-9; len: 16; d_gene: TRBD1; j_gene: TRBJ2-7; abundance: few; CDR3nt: TGTGCCAGCAGCTTAGAGAGGACAGGGCCCCCCTACGAGCAGTACTTC; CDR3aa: CASSLERTGPPYEQYF
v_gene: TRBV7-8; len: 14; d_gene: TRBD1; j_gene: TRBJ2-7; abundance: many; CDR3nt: TGTGCCAGCAGCTTCATAGGGACAGGCTACGAGCAGTACTTC; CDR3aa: CASSFIGTGYEQYF
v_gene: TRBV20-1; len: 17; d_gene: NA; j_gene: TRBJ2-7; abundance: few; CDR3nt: TGCAGTGCTAGAATCCCGCCTGTTGGGGCTCCCGGGCTCGAGCAGTACTTC; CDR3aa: CSARIPPVGAPGLEQYF
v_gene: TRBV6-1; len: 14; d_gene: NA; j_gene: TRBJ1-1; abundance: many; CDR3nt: TGTGCCAGCACCCGTCAGGGGACATACACTGAAGCTTTCTTT; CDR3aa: CASTRQGTYTEAFF
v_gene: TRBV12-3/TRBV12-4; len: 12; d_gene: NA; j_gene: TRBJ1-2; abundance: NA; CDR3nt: TGTGCCAACAGTTTAAGGGACTATGGCTACACCTTC; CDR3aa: CANSLRDYGYTF
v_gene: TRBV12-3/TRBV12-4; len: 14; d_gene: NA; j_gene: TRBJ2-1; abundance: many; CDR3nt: TGTGCCAGCAGTTTAACCAGGGTGGGCAATGAGCAGTTCTTC; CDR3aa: CASSLTRVGNEQFF
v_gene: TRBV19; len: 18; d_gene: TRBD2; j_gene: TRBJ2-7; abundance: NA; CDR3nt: TGTGCCAGTAGTATTTCTTCCTTTATTAGCGGGAAGGTCCACGAGCAGTACTTC; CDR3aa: CASSISSFISGKVHEQYF
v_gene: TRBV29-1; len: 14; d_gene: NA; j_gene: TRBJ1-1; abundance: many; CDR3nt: TGCAGCGTGGACTTCGTAGGGGGGAACACTGAAGCTTTCTTT; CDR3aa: CSVDFVGGNTEAFF
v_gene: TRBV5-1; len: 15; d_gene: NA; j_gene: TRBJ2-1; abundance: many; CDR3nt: TGCGCCAGCAGCTCGGGTTATACAACCTACAATGAGCAGTTCTTC; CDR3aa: CASSSGYTTYNEQFF
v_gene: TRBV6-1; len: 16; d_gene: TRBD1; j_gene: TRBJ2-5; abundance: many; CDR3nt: TGTGCCAGCAGCCTCGGACAGGGAGTCCTCCAAGAGACCCAGTACTTC; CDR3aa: CASSLGQGVLQETQYF
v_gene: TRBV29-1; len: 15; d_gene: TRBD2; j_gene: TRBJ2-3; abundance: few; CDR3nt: TGCAGCGTTGCCGGACTAGCGGAGTGGGGGGATACGCAGTATTTT; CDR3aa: CSVAGLAEWGDTQYF
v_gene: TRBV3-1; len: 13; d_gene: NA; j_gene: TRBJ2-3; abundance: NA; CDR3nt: TGTGCCAGCAGGAGAGTAGCGGCAGATACGCAGTATTTT; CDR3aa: CASRRVAADTQYF
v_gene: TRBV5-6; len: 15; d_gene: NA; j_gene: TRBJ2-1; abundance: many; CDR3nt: TGTGCCAGCAGCTTGGAGGGGTATTCCTACAATGAGCAGTTCTTC; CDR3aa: CASSLEGYSYNEQFF
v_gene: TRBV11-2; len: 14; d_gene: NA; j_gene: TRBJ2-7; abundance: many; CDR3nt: TGTGCCAGCAGCCCCGGGGGAGGCTCCTACGAGCAGTACTTC; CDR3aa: CASSPGGGSYEQYF